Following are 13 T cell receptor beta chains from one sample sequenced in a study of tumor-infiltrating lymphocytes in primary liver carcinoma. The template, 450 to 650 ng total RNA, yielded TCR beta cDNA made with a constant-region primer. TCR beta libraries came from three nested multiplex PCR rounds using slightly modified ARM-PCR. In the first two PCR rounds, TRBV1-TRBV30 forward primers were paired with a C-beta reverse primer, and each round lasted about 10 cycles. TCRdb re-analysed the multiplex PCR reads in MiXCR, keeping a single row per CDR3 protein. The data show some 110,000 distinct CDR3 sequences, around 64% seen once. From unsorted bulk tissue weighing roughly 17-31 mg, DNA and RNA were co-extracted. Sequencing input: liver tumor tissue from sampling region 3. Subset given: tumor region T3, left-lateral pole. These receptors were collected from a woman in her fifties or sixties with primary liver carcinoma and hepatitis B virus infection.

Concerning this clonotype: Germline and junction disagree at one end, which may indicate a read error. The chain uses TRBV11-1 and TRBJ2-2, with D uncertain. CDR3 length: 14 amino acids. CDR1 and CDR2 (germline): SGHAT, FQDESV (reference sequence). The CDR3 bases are TGCACCAGCAGACCGAGCCTTGACACCAGGGAGCTGTTTTTT. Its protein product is CTSRPSLDTRELFF.

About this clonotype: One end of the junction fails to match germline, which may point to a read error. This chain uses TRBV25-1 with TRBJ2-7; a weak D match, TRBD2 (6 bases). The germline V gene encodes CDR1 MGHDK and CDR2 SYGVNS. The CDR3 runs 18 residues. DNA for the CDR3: TGTGCCAGCAGCCGGAAGGAGTCTGGTCGGGAGATGGCCTATGAGCAGTACTTC. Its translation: CASSRKESGREMAYEQYF.

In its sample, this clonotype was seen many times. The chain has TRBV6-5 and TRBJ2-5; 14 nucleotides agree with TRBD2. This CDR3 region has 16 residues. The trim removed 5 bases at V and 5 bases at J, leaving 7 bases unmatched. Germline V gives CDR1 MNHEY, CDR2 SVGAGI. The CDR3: CASSQTSGRAWETQYF. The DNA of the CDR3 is TGTGCCAGCAGTCAGACTAGCGGGAGGGCCTGGGAGACCCAGTACTTC.

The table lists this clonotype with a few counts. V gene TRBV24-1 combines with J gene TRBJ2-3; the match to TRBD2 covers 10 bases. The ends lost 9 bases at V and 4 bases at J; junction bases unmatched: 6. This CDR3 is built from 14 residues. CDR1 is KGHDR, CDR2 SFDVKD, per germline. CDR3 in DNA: TGTGCCACCTTTAGCGGGAGGATGGCAGATACGCAGTATTTT. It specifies CATFSGRMADTQYF.

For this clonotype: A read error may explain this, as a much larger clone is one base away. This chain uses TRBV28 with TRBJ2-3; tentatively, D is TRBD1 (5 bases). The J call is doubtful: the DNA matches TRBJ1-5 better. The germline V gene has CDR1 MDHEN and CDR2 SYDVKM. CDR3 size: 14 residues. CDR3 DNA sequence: TGTGCCAGCAGCTCCGGACAATCTACCGGGGGGCAGCATTTT. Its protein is CASSSGQSTGGQHF.

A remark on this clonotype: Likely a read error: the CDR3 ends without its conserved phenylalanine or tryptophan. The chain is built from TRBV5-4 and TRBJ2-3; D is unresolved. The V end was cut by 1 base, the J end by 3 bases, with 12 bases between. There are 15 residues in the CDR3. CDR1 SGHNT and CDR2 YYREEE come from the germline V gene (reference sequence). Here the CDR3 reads CASSLRSRWTDTQYL. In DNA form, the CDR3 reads TGTGCCAGCAGCTTGAGGAGCCGATGGACAGATACGCAGTATCTT.

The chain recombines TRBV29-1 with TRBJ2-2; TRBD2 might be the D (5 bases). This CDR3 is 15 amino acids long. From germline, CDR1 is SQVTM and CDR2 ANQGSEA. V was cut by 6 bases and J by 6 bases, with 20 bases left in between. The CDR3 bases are TGCAGCGTCCGCGGGCTAGTAGGAGTGGCCGGGGAGCTGTTTTTT. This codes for CSVRGLVGVAGELFF.

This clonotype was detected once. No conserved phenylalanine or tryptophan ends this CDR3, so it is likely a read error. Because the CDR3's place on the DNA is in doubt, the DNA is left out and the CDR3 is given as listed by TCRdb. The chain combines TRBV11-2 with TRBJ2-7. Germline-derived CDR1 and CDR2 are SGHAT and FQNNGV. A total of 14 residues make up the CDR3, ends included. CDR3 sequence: CTSSLRRWGCEQYI.

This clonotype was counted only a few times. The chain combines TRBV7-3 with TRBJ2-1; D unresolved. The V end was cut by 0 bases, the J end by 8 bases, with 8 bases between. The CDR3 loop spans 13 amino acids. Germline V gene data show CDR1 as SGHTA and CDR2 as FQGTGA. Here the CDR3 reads CASSLTVRDEQFF. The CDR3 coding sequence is TGTGCCAGCAGCTTAACGGTTAGGGATGAGCAGTTCTTC.

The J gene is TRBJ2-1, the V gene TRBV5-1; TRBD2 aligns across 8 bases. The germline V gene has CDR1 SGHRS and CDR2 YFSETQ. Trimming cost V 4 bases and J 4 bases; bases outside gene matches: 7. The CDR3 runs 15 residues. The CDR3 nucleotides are TGCGCCAGCAGCAAAGGACTAGCTGAATACAATGAGCAGTTCTTC. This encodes CASSKGLAEYNEQFF.

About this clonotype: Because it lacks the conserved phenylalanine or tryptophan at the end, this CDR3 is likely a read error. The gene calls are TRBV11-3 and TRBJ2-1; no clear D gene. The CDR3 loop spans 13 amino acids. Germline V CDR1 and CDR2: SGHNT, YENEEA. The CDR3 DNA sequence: TGTGCCAACAGCTTACGAGGCTACAATGAGCAGTTCTGC. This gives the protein CANSLRGYNEQFC.

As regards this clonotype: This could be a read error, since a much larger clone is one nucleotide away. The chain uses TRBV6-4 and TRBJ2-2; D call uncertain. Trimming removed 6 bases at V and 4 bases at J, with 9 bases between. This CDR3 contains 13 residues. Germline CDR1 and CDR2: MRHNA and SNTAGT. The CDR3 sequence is CASSPGVTGELFF. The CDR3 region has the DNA TGTGCCAGCAGCCCCGGTGTCACCGGGGAGCTGTTTTTT.

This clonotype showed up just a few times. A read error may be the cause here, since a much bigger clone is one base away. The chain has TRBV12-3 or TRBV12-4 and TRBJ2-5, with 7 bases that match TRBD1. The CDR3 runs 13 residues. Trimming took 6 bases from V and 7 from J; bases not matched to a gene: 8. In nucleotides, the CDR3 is TGTGCCAGCAGACCGGGACAGCGAGGGACCCAGTACTTC. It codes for CASRPGQRGTQYF.